This TCR beta chain was found in a study of blood T cell repertoires in COVID-19. Methods used by the authors: Reference gene primer amplification yielded estimated nucleated cell counts. This table comes from immunoSEQ multiplex PCR, and its TCRdb copy is limited to in-frame clones, with some not included. V, J and clone size reflect that table, while D and trimming were determined from the DNA. The table lists about 130,000 clones, roughly 81% of them singletons. The length of the CDR3 is 16 residues. The V and J ends lost 2 bases and 6 bases respectively, with 21 bases between them. Germline-derived CDR1 and CDR2 are SGHRS and YFSETQ.

Sequencing was performed on peripheral blood. The gene calls are TRBV5-1 and TRBJ2-7, with D tentatively TRBD1 (6 bases). This clonotype was sampled from a human donor in a cohort sampled during active COVID-19. DNA for the CDR3: TGCGCCAGCAGCTTAGGACGGGGACCGCCAGGGGCCGAGCAGTACTTC. This codes for CASSLGRGPPGAEQYF.